The present T cell receptor (beta chain) was sequenced within a study of spatial heterogeneity in lung cancer. Study-level information: Tumor-region TCR transcript counts correlated strongly with a T cell module score from matched bulk RNA-seq. Each distinct TCR and UMI combination averaged more than ten appearances in raw reads. Findings of the study overall: Mutation tallies in tumors tracked expanded intratumoral alpha and beta TCR counts.

Each CDR3 protein is one row after TCRdb ran MiXCR on the 5' RACE reads. The sample has some 11,000 distinct CDR3 sequences, under 9.5% seen once; the top ten hold 22%. In this sample, this clonotype turned up many times. What it binds is unknown. A library made for alpha chains picked up this beta chain off target, so its size means little. Per germline, CDR1 MDHEN and CDR2 SYDVKM. V was pared by 6 bases and J by 6 bases, with 13 bases of the junction left unmatched. The CDR3 extends over 15 amino acids. Stated time point: sample taken at primary tumor resection. The donor group consisted of approximately 77 patients who had untreated, early-stage non-small cell lung cancer. Whole RNA obtained from tumor, nontumor lung or frozen PBMC underwent sequencing without sorting.

V usage is TRBV28 and J usage is TRBJ2-7, with 8 nucleotides matching TRBD1. The sequence came from a female donor with early-stage non-small cell lung cancer. This sample comprised lung tumor tissue, obtained at surgery. The DNA of the CDR3 is TGTGCCAGCAGAGCGGCAGGGGGCTACCCCCTCGAGCAGTACTTC. Its protein product is CASRAAGGYPLEQYF.